A single TCR beta chain is shown here with its context. Its antigen remains unknown. These data come from a study of shared clonotypes between healthy human individuals. TCRdb keeps only in-frame clones here, not all; method: immunoSEQ multiplex PCR. The top ten hold approximately 35% of the sample, which has about 690,000 clones, about nine tenths seen once. The V gene lost 0 bases and the J gene lost 4 bases, with 3 bases spanning the gap. The CDR3 length is 12 residues. Germline CDR1 reads SGHRS; CDR2 reads YFSETQ. Study-wide results and limits: Of the naive CD4 clonotypes, 4% to 5% were shared across several donors.

This chain joins TRBV5-1 and TRBJ2-3; no definite D call. The TCR comes from a man younger than 30 in good health. Some clones in this sample may be carry-over from other donors' samples. Sequencing used memory CD8+ T cells from PBMCs. Subset in this sample: CD45RO+ cells pooled with CCR7-negative TemRA cells. CDR3 amino acids: CASSLAPDTQYF. DNA of the CDR3: TGCGCCAGCAGCTTGGCCCCAGATACGCAGTATTTT.